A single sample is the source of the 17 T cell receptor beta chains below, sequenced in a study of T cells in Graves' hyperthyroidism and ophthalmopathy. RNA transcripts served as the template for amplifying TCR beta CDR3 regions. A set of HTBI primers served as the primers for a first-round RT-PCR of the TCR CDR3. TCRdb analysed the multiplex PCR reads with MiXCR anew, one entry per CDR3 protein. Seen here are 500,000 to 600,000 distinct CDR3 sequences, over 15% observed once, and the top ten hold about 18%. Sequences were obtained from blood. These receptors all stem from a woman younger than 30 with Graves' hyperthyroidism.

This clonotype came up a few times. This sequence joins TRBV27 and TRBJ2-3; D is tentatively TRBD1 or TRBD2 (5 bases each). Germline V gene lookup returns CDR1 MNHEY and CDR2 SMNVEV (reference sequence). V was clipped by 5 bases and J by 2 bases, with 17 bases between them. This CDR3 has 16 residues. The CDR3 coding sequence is TGTGCCAGCAGTAAGAACCGGGACGGATACACAGATACGCAGTATTTT. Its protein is CASSKNRDGYTDTQYF.

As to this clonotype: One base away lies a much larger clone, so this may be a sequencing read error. CDR3 amino acids: CASSLTNERFF. DNA of the CDR3: TGTGCCAGCAGTCTAACAAATGAGCGGTTCTTC. The chain has TRBV28 and TRBJ2-1, with D unclear. The length of the CDR3 is 11 residues. Germline loops: CDR1 MDHEN, CDR2 SYDVKM. Full variable domain (outside the CDR3, taken from reference TRBV28 and TRBJ2-1): DVKVTQSSRYLVKRTGEKVFLECVQDMDHENMFWYRQDPGLGLRLIYFSYDVKMKEKGDIPEGYSVSREKKERFSLILESASTNQTSMYLCASSLTNERFFGPGTRLTVL.

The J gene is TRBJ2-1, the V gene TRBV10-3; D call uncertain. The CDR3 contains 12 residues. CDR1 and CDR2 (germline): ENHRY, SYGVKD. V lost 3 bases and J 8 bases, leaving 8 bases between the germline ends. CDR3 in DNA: TGTGCCATCAGTGAAGATCCCGATGAGCAGTTCTTC. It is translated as CAISEDPDEQFF.

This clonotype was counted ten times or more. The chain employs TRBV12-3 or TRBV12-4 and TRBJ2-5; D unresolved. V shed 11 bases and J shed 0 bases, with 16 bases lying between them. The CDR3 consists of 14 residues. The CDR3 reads CAPPATSYQETQYF. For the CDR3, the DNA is TGTGCCCCCCCTGCGACTTCGTACCAAGAGACCCAGTACTTC.

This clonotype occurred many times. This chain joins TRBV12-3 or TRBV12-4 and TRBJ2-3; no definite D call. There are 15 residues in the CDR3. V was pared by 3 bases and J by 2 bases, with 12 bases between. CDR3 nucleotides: TGTGCCAGCAGTTTCCGAGTTGGCTTCACAGATACGCAGTATTTT. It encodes CASSFRVGFTDTQYF.

The CDR3, as DNA: TGTGCCACCAGCAGAGATCCTACGGCACAAGAGACCCAGTACTTC. Its translation: CATSRDPTAQETQYF. This chain uses TRBV15 with TRBJ2-5; D call uncertain. The CDR3 extends over 15 amino acids. CDR1 and CDR2 (germline): LNHNV, YYDKDF (reference sequence). Trimming removed 0 bases from V and 2 bases from J, with 10 bases in between.

The CDR3 DNA reads as TGCAGTGCTAGACTAGCGGGCCTTGACGAGCAGTACTTC. It translates to CSARLAGLDEQYF. The V gene is TRBV20-1, the J gene TRBJ2-7, with 8 bases fitting TRBD2. V lost 2 bases to trimming and J lost 5 bases; unmatched junction nucleotides: 5. This CDR3 has 13 amino acids. Germline V gives CDR1 DFQATT, CDR2 SNEGSKA (reference sequence).

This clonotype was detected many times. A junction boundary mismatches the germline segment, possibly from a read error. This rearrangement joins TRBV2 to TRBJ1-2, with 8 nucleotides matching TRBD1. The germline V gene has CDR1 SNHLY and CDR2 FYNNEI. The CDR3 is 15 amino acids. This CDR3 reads CASREDRGGNYGYTF. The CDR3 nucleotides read TGTGCCAGCAGAGAAGACAGGGGCGGTAACTATGGCTACACCTTC.

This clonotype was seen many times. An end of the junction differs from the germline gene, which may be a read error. CDR3 nucleotide sequence: TGTGCCAGCAACCAAACTAGCGGGTCCCGCTCCTACGAGCAGTACTTC. This sequence encodes CASNQTSGSRSYEQYF. The V call is TRBV4-2, the J call TRBJ2-7; TRBD2 agrees at 9 bases. CDR3 length equals 16 residues. Germline CDR1 is LGHNA and CDR2 is YNFKEQ.

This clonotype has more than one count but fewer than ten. Here the CDR3 reads CASSLARGSGANVLTF. Written as DNA, the CDR3 is TGTGCCAGCAGCTTAGCGCGGGGTTCTGGGGCCAACGTCCTGACTTTC. The J gene is TRBJ2-6, the V gene TRBV7-9; weak D call: TRBD2 (6 bases). Germline V gene lookup returns CDR1 SEHNR and CDR2 FQNEAQ (reference sequence). The CDR3 is 16 amino acids. Trimming removed 0 bases from V and 1 base from J, with 7 bases in between.

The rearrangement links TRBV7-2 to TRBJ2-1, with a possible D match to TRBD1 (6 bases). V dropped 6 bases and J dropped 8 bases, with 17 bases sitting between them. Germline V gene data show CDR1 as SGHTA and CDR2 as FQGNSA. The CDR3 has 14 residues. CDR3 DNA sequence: TGTGCCAGCAGACCCTACAGGGACGTCGATGAGCAGTTCTTC. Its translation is CASRPYRDVDEQFF. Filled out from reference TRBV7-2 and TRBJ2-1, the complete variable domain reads GAGVSQSPSNKVTEKGKDVELRCDPISGHTALYWYRQSLGQGLEFLIYFQGNSAPDKSGLPSDRFSAERTGGSVSTLTIQRTQQEDSAVYLCASRPYRDVDEQFFGPGTRLTVL.

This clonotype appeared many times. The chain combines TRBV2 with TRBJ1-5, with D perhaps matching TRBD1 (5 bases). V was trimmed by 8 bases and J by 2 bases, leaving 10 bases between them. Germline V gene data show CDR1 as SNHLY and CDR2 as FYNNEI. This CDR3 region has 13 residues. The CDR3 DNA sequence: TGTGCCAGCGGGCAGGGTGGCAATCAGCCCCAGCATTTT. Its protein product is CASGQGGNQPQHF.

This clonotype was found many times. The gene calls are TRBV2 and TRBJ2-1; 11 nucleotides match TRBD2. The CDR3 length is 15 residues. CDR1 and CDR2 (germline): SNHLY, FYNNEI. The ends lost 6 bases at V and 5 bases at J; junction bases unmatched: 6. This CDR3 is CASRKPGLADNEQFF. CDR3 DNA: TGTGCCAGCAGAAAACCGGGACTAGCGGACAATGAGCAGTTCTTC.

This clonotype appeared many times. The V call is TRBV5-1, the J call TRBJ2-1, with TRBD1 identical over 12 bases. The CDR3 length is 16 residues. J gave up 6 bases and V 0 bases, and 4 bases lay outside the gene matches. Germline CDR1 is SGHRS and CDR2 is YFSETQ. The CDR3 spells CASSLDGTGGPNEQFF. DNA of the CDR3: TGCGCCAGCAGCTTGGACGGGACAGGGGGCCCCAATGAGCAGTTCTTC.

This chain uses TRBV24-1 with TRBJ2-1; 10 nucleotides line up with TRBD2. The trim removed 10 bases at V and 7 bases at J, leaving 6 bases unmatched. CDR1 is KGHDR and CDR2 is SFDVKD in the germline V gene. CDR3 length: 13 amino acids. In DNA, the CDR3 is TGTGCCACGAGCGGGGGGGCCCAGAATGAGCAGTTCTTC. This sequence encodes CATSGGAQNEQFF.

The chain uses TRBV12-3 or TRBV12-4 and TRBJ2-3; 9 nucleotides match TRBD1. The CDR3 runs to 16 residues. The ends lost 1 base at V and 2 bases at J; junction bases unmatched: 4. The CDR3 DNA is TGTGCCAGCAGTTTAGGGGGGACAGGGCCCACAGATACGCAGTATTTT. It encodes CASSLGGTGPTDTQYF.

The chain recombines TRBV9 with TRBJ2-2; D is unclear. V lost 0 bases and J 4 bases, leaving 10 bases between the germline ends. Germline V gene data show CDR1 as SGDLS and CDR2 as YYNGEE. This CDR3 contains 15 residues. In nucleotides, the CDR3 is TGTGCCAGCAGCGTAGATATAGTAGGCACCGGGGAGCTGTTTTTT. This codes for CASSVDIVGTGELFF.